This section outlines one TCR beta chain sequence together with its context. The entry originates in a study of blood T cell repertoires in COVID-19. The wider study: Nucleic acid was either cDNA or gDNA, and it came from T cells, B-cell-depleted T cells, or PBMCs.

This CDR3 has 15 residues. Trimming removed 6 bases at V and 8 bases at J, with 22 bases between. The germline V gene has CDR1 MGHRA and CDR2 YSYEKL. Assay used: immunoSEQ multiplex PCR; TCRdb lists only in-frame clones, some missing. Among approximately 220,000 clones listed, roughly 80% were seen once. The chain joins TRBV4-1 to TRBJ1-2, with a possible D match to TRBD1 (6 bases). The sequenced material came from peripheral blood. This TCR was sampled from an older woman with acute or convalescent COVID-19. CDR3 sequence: CASRPQDSVLFGYTF. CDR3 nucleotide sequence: TGCGCCAGCAGGCCGCAGGACAGTGTCTTGTTCGGCTACACCTTC.